This entry lists 31 T cell receptor beta chains sequenced from one sample in a study of read filtering for tumor transcriptome and immune sequencing. Molecular barcoded adaptors covering alpha/delta and beta/gamma chains were used on 400 ng RNA. A single record per CDR3 protein comes from TCRdb applying MiXCR to the reads. The sample shows some 140,000 distinct CDR3 sequences, roughly 13% of them seen only once. Sequencing was carried out using a population of CD138-negative cells sorted from bone marrow. Receptors were obtained from a donor aged 40 or older with multiple myeloma.

This clonotype was seen many times. The rearrangement joins TRBV20-1 to TRBJ2-3; 10 nucleotides match TRBD1. This CDR3 contains 14 residues. V gave up 6 bases and J gave up 1 base; unmatched junction bases: 4. Germline assignment: CDR1 DFQATT and CDR2 SNEGSKA (reference sequence). As DNA, the CDR3 is TGCAGTGCCAGGACAGGGGGGCGCACAGATACGCAGTATTTT. Translating gives CSARTGGRTDTQYF.

In its sample, this clonotype was seen many times. V is TRBV20-1 and J is TRBJ2-7, with D perhaps TRBD2 (6 bases). Deletions cut 6 bases from V and 1 base from J, with 16 bases between. The CDR3 loop spans 14 amino acids. Germline loops: CDR1 DFQATT, CDR2 SNEGSKA (reference sequence). The CDR3 region has the DNA TGCAGTGCAGGGACTTCCCAGTGGTCCTACGAGCAGTACTTC. Translating it yields CSAGTSQWSYEQYF.

This clonotype was observed many times. J is TRBJ2-1 and V is TRBV10-3; 14 positions match TRBD2. CDR3 length: 15 residues. V shed 6 bases, J shed 8 bases, and the junction held 6 bases outside the gene matches. Per the germline V gene, CDR1 is ENHRY and CDR2 is SYGVKD. The CDR3, as DNA: TGTGCCATCAGACCGGGACTAGCGGGAGTTGATGAGCAGTTCTTC. This encodes CAIRPGLAGVDEQFF.

Ten or more counts support this clonotype. V is TRBV30 and J is TRBJ2-1; 10 positions match TRBD2. Germline V gives CDR1 GTSNPN, CDR2 SVGIG (reference sequence). CDR3 length equals 17 residues. Germline trimming cut 1 base from V and 1 base from J; bases unmatched to any gene: 7. As DNA, the CDR3 is TGTGCCTGGAGTGGTACGAGAGCGGGAGGGTCCTACAATGAGCAGTTCTTC. Its protein product is CAWSGTRAGGSYNEQFF.

This sequence joins TRBV6-2 or TRBV6-3 and TRBJ2-1; D gene ambiguous. V was pared by 4 bases and J by 7 bases, with 20 bases between. The CDR3 covers 16 residues. Germline values: CDR1 MNHEY, CDR2 SVGEGT. CDR3 nucleotide sequence: TGTGCCAGCAGTTCACCCCCCCCGAGTATAATAAATGAGCAGTTCTTC. Translated, it gives CASSSPPPSIINEQFF.

The sample holds a few counts of this clonotype. The chain couples TRBV19 to TRBJ2-3, with 7 bases aligning to TRBD1. V was pared by 6 bases and J by 6 bases, with 9 bases of the junction left unmatched. The V gene's germline CDR1 is LNHDA and CDR2 SQIVND (reference sequence). CDR3 length: 14 residues. As DNA, the CDR3 is TGTGCCAGTAGCAAGACAGGGATCCCGGATACGCAGTATTTT. It specifies CASSKTGIPDTQYF.

This clonotype was detected only a few times. A much more abundant neighbour one base away suggests this may be a read error. This sequence joins TRBV20-1 and TRBJ2-3, with 11 bases fitting TRBD1. Germline V gene data show CDR1 as DFQATT and CDR2 as SNEGSKA (reference sequence). The CDR3 spans 14 residues. In DNA, the CDR3 is TGCTGTGCTCCGGGACAGGGGGATGCAGATACGCAGTATTTT. This codes for CCAPGQGDADTQYF.

Ten or more counts support this clonotype. The gene calls are TRBV6-1 and TRBJ1-5, with 11 positions matching TRBD1. The CDR3 has 16 amino acids. CDR1 is MNHNS, CDR2 SASEGT, per germline. J lost 5 bases, V lost 1 base, and 4 bases had no gene match. The CDR3 bases are TGTGCCAGCAGTGAAGGAAGGACAGGGGGCTATCAGCCCCAGCATTTT. It specifies CASSEGRTGGYQPQHF.

This clonotype was detected many times. The chain recombines TRBV7-3 with TRBJ2-4; D may be TRBD2 (6 bases). The V and J ends lost 2 bases and 11 bases respectively, with 13 bases between them. Germline V CDR1 and CDR2: SGHTA, FQGTGA. The CDR3 extends over 13 amino acids. The CDR3 nucleotides are TGTGCCAGCAGCTTAGGAGGGTCTAGCCTTCAGTACTTC. Its translation is CASSLGGSSLQYF.

This clonotype showed up many times. The chain is built from TRBV20-1 and TRBJ2-3; tentatively, D is TRBD2 (5 bases). CDR1 is DFQATT and CDR2 is SNEGSKA in the germline V gene (reference sequence). CDR3 length: 13 residues. Trimming stripped 6 bases from V and 2 bases from J, with 12 bases between. This CDR3 is CSAPGYFTDTQYF. In nucleotides, the CDR3 is TGCAGTGCCCCGGGGTACTTCACAGATACGCAGTATTTT.

This clonotype was seen many times. The chain is built from TRBV5-5 and TRBJ2-1; 7 bases line up with TRBD1. The CDR3 extends over 14 amino acids. CDR1 SGHKS and CDR2 YYEKEE come from the germline V gene (reference sequence). V was pared by 2 bases and J by 8 bases, with 7 bases of the junction left unmatched. The CDR3 DNA is TGTGCCAGCAGCTTACTTAGACAGGGCTATGAGCAGTTCTTC. It yields the protein CASSLLRQGYEQFF.

There are many counts of this clonotype. The chain uses TRBV2 and TRBJ1-4, with TRBD1 identical over 11 bases. The CDR3 consists of 15 residues. Germline CDR1 and CDR2: SNHLY and FYNNEI. Trimming took 3 bases from V and 7 from J; bases not matched to a gene: 4. The CDR3 DNA follows: TGTGCCAGCAGTGACTTAGGGACAGGGGGTGAAAAACTGTTTTTT. Protein: CASSDLGTGGEKLFF.

A note on this clonotype: One end of the junction is discordant with germline, which a read error may explain. The V and J genes are TRBV4-3 and TRBJ2-4, with 8 bases that match TRBD2. This CDR3 is built from 16 residues. In germline, CDR1 is LGHNA, CDR2 YSLEER. In DNA, the CDR3 is TGCGACAGCAGCCAAGAGCCTCCGGGACTAGAAAACATCCAGTACTTC. This encodes CDSSQEPPGLENIQYF.

Turning to this clonotype: A read error may produce the germline difference seen at one junction end. The chain has TRBV7-9 and TRBJ2-2; D ambiguous. The length of the CDR3 is 13 residues. CDR1 is SEHNR and CDR2 is FQNEAQ in the germline V gene (reference sequence). CDR3 coding DNA: TGTGCCAGCAGGCAGGCGAACGCCGGGGAGCTGTTTTTT. As protein: CASRQANAGELFF.

This clonotype has a handful of counts. V gene TRBV7-9 combines with J gene TRBJ2-2, with 8 bases identical to TRBD2. Germline-derived CDR1 and CDR2 are SEHNR and FQNEAQ (reference sequence). CDR3 length: 15 residues. V trimming: 5 bases; J trimming: 7 bases; junction bases outside the gene matches: 9. CDR3 nucleotide sequence: TGTGCCAGCAGCCTCTCGACTAGCGCGGGCGGGGAGCTGTTTTTT. As protein: CASSLSTSAGGELFF. The variable domain in full, completed from reference TRBV7-9 and TRBJ2-2, reads DTGVSQNPRHKITKRGQNVTFRCDPISEHNRLYWYRQTLGQGPEFLTYFQNEAQLEKSRLLSDRFSAERPKGSFSTLEIQRTEQGDSAMYLCASSLSTSAGGELFFGEGSRLTVL.

This chain joins TRBV19 and TRBJ1-5; D ambiguous. CDR1 LNHDA and CDR2 SQIVND come from the germline V gene (reference sequence). This CDR3 is built from 17 residues. Trimming took 3 bases from V and 0 from J, leaving 15 bases between them. The DNA of the CDR3 is TGTGCCAGTAGTATCCCGTGGAGGGCCGTTAGCAATCAGCCCCAGCATTTT. This translates into CASSIPWRAVSNQPQHF.

This clonotype was counted a few times. A much larger clone lies a single base off, so this may be a read error. The chain is built from TRBV27 and TRBJ2-1; 15 nucleotides match TRBD2. From germline, CDR1 is MNHEY and CDR2 SMNVEV (reference sequence). This CDR3 comprises 17 residues. The CDR3 is CASSSGTSGRSNNVQFF. CDR3 coding DNA: TGTGCCAGCAGCTCCGGGACTAGCGGGAGGTCGAACAATGTGCAGTTCTTC.

This clonotype has at least ten counts. The CDR3 DNA follows: TGTGCCAGCAGCCCCTTCCGGGACGCCAGCTCCTACGAGCAGTACTTC. Its translation: CASSPFRDASSYEQYF. The chain uses TRBV4-2 and TRBJ2-7; either TRBD1 or TRBD2 may fit D (5 bases each). Germline CDR1 and CDR2: LGHNA and YNFKEQ. The CDR3 covers 16 residues. Trimming shortened V by 4 bases and J by 0 bases, and 16 bases separated the two germline ends.

This clonotype was observed at least ten times. This chain uses TRBV4-3 with TRBJ1-1; TRBD1 might be the D (6 bases). Per the germline V gene, CDR1 is LGHNA and CDR2 is YSLEER. The CDR3 extends over 15 amino acids. Deletions cut 1 base from V and 1 base from J, with 10 bases between. The CDR3 DNA is TGCGCCAGCAGCCAAGTGGGGGGCCGGAACACTGAAGCTTTCTTT. It translates to CASSQVGGRNTEAFF.

In this sample, this clonotype turned up many times. The V and J genes are TRBV19 and TRBJ2-7; 9 nucleotides agree with TRBD2. CDR1 and CDR2 from the germline V gene are LNHDA and SQIVND (reference sequence). CDR3 size: 15 residues. The V and J ends lost 6 bases and 0 bases, in that order; junction bases with no gene match: 6. The CDR3 spells CASRPTSGFSYEQYF. The DNA for the CDR3 is TGTGCCAGTAGACCCACTAGCGGGTTCTCCTACGAGCAGTACTTC. Complete variable domain (other parts from reference TRBV19 and TRBJ2-7): DGGITQSPKYLFRKEGQNVTLSCEQNLNHDAMYWYRQDPGQGLRLIYYSQIVNDFQKGDIAEGYSVSREKKESFPLTVTSAQKNPTAFYLCASRPTSGFSYEQYFGPGTRLTVT.

This clonotype was observed many times. The rearrangement uses TRBV12-3 or TRBV12-4 and TRBJ1-4; 8 nucleotides agree with TRBD1. This CDR3 region has 15 residues. After removal of 5 bases from V and 7 bases from J, the junction contained 9 bases not matched to a gene. This CDR3 reads CASSARDRSIEKLFF. The CDR3 DNA sequence: TGTGCCAGCAGTGCCAGGGACAGGTCCATTGAAAAACTGTTTTTT.

Ten or more counts support this clonotype. V is TRBV13 and J is TRBJ2-3; D might be TRBD2 (5 bases). The CDR3 runs 15 residues. CDR1 is PRHDT and CDR2 is FYEKMQ in the germline V gene (reference sequence). Trimming stripped 0 bases from V and 5 bases from J, with 12 bases between. This CDR3 reads CASSLGRAPGDTQYF. The CDR3 DNA sequence: TGTGCCAGCAGCTTAGGGCGGGCTCCCGGAGATACGCAGTATTTT.

This clonotype came up many times. This chain uses TRBV7-3 with TRBJ2-5; D unresolved. The CDR3 runs 14 residues. CDR1 and CDR2 from the germline V gene are SGHTA and FQGTGA. V lost 5 bases and J lost 5, with 15 bases in between. CDR3 nucleotides: TGTGCCAGCAGCCCTTCAGCCACGACGGAGACCCAGTACTTC. Protein sequence: CASSPSATTETQYF.

This clonotype showed up many times. The chain joins TRBV6-1 to TRBJ2-1; TRBD1 aligns across 7 bases. The CDR3 totals 12 residues. Trimming cost V 6 bases and J 14 bases; bases outside gene matches: 10. Germline V gene data show CDR1 as MNHNS and CDR2 as SASEGT. For the CDR3, the DNA is TGTGCCAGCAGCCAAGACAGGGTGAAGGAGTTCTTC. Translated, it gives CASSQDRVKEFF.

This clonotype was seen repeatedly, ten times or more. For the CDR3, the DNA is TGTGCCAGCAGTTTGGGTCTAGTAGTTTCGACTCTAGAAGAAAAACTGTTTTTT. It is translated as CASSLGLVVSTLEEKLFF. This sequence joins TRBV12-3 or TRBV12-4 and TRBJ1-4; no clear D gene. The ends were cut back, 3 bases at V and 8 bases at J, with 25 bases in the middle. The CDR3 sequence is 18 residues long.

This clonotype showed up many times. The CDR3 coding sequence is TGCAGTGCTAGCTGGCTAGCGGGATACTCCTACGAGCAGTACTTC. It encodes CSASWLAGYSYEQYF. The rearrangement joins TRBV20-1 to TRBJ2-7; 9 bases map to TRBD2. Germline V gives CDR1 DFQATT, CDR2 SNEGSKA (reference sequence). The V gene end was trimmed by 3 bases and the J gene end by 0 bases; junction bases not matched to a gene: 6. The CDR3 length is 15 residues.

In this sample, this clonotype turned up many times. The V and J genes are TRBV25-1 and TRBJ1-1; D possibly corresponds to TRBD1 (6 bases). The CDR3 sequence is 13 residues long. The germline gives CDR1 MGHDK, CDR2 SYGVNS. V lost 7 bases and J 4 bases, leaving 13 bases between the germline ends. This chain's CDR3 is CASTKGGGTEAFF. CDR3 DNA sequence: TGTGCCAGCACGAAGGGGGGCGGCACTGAAGCTTTCTTT.

The chain has TRBV6-2 or TRBV6-3 and TRBJ1-2; no firm D call. CDR3 length equals 12 residues. V lost 5 bases to trimming and J lost 0 bases, with 4 bases between them. The V gene's germline CDR1 is MNHEY and CDR2 SVGEGT. In DNA form, the CDR3 reads TGTGCCAGCAGTAGTACTAACTATGGCTACACCTTC. Amino acids: CASSSTNYGYTF.

This clonotype was observed many times. The V and J genes are TRBV29-1 and TRBJ1-1; a weak D match, TRBD1 (5 bases). Germline assignment: CDR1 SQVTM and CDR2 ANQGSEA. With 4 bases removed from V and 1 base from J, the gap between germline ends came to 16 bases. The CDR3 extends over 15 amino acids. For the CDR3, the DNA is TGCAGCGTTGTAGGGACGGCCTTCGCGAACACTGAAGCTTTCTTT. Its protein product is CSVVGTAFANTEAFF.

About this clonotype itself: This sequence may be a read error, since a much larger clone differs from it by one base. The gene calls are TRBV6-1 and TRBJ2-3; D uncertain. Trimming stripped 8 bases from V and 0 bases from J, with 15 bases between. The CDR3 runs to 15 residues. Germline V gene lookup returns CDR1 MNHNS and CDR2 SASEGT. This CDR3 is CASARWAASTDTQYF. CDR3 DNA sequence: TGTGCCAGCGCGCGGTGGGCTGCTAGCACAGATACGCAGTATTTT.

This clonotype was observed many times. J is TRBJ2-1 and V is TRBV3-1; D assignment may be TRBD1 or TRBD2 (6 bases each). CDR3 length: 16 residues. V lost 2 bases to trimming and J lost 0 bases, with 11 bases between them. Per the germline V gene, CDR1 is LGHDT and CDR2 is YNNKEL (reference sequence). The CDR3 nucleotides read TGTGCCAGCAGCCAAAGGGGGGCCTCCTCCTACAATGAGCAGTTCTTC. It codes for CASSQRGASSYNEQFF.